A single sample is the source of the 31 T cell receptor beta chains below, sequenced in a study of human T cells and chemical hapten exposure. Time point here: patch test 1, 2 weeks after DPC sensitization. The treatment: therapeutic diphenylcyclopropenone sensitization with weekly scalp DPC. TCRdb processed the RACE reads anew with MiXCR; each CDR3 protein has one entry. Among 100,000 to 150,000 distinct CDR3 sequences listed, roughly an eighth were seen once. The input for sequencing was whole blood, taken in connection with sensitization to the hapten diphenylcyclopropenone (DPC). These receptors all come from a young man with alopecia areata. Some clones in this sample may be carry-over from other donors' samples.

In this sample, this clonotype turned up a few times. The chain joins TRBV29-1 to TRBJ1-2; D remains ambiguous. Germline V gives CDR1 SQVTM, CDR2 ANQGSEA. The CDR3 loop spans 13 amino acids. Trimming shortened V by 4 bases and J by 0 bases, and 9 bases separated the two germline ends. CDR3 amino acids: CSVVDEANYGYTF. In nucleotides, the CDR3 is TGCAGCGTTGTGGACGAAGCTAACTATGGCTACACCTTC.

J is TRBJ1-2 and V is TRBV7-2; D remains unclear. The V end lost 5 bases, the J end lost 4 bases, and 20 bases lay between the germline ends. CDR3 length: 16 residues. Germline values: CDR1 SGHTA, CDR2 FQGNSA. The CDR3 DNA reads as TGTGCCAGCAGCCCCAAAACCGGGAGGGAGCTCTATGGCTACACCTTC. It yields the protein CASSPKTGRELYGYTF.

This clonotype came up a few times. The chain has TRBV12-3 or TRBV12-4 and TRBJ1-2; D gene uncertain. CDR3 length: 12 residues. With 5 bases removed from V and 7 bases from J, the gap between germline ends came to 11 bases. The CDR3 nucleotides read TGTGCCAGCAGTCAAGGTGGTCGTGGCTACACCTTC. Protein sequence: CASSQGGRGYTF.

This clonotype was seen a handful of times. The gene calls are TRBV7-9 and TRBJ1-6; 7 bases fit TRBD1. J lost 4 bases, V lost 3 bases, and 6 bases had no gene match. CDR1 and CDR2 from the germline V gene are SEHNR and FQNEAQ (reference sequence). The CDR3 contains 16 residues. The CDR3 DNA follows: TGTGCCAGCAGCTTTGGCAGGGGGGCTTATAATTCACCCCTCCACTTT. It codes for CASSFGRGAYNSPLHF. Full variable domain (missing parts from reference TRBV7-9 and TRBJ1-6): DTGVSQNPRHKITKRGQNVTFRCDPISEHNRLYWYRQTLGQGPEFLTYFQNEAQLEKSRLLSDRFSAERPKGSFSTLEIQRTEQGDSAMYLCASSFGRGAYNSPLHFGNGTRLTVT.

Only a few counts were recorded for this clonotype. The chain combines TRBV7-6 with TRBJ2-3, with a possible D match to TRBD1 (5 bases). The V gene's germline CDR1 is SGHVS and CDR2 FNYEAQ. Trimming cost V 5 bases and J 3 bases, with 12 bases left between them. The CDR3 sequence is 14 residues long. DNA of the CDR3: TGTGCCAGCAGCCACAGGACGACTACAGATACGCAGTATTTT. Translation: CASSHRTTTDTQYF. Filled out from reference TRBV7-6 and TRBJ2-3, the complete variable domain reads GAGVSQSPRYKVTKRGQDVALRCDPISGHVSLYWYRQALGQGPEFLTYFNYEAQQDKSGLPNDRFSAERPEGSISTLTIQRTEQRDSAMYRCASSHRTTTDTQYFGPGTRLTVL.

The CDR3 DNA sequence: TGTGCCAGCAGCGACCTGGCCTCCTACAATGAGCAGTTCTTC. Its translation: CASSDLASYNEQFF. The V call is TRBV5-4, the J call TRBJ2-1, with D hard to call. V was cut by 4 bases and J by 0 bases, with 8 bases left in between. Germline values: CDR1 SGHNT, CDR2 YYREEE (reference sequence). CDR3 length: 14 amino acids. Filled out from reference TRBV5-4 and TRBJ2-1, the complete variable domain reads ETGVTQSPTHLIKTRGQQVTLRCSSQSGHNTVSWYQQALGQGPQFIFQYYREEENGRGNFPPRFSGLQFPNYSSELNVNALELDDSALYLCASSDLASYNEQFFGPGTRLTVL.

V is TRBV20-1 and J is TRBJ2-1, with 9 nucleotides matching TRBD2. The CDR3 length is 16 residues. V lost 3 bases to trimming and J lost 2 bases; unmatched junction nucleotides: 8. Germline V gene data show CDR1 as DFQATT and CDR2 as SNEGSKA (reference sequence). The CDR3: CSASVAGDSTYNEQFF. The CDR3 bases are TGCAGTGCTAGCGTAGCGGGGGATAGTACCTACAATGAGCAGTTCTTC.

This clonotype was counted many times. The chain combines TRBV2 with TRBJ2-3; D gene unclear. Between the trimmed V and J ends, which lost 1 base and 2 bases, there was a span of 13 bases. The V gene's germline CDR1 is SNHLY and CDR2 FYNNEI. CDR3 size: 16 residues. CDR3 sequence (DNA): TGTGCCAGCAGTGAAGGACTGGGCTTTATCACAGATACGCAGTATTTT. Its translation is CASSEGLGFITDTQYF. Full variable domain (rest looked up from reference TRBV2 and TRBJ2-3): EPEVTQTPSHQVTQMGQEVILRCVPISNHLYFYWYRQILGQKVEFLVSFYNNEISEKSEIFDDQFSVERPDGSNFTLKIRSTKLEDSAMYFCASSEGLGFITDTQYFGPGTRLTVL.

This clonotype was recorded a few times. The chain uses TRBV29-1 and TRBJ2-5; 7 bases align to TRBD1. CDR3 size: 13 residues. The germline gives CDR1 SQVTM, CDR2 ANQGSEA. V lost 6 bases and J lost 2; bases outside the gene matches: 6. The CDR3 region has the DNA TGCAGCGTCTCACAGGGGATTCAAGAGACCCAGTACTTC. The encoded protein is CSVSQGIQETQYF.

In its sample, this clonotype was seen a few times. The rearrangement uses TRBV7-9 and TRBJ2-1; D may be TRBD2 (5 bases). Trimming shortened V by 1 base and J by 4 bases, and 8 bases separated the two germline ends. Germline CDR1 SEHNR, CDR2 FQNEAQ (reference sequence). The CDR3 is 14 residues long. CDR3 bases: TGTGCCAGCAGCTTAGGCGGGCTTTACAATGAGCAGTTCTTC. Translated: CASSLGGLYNEQFF.

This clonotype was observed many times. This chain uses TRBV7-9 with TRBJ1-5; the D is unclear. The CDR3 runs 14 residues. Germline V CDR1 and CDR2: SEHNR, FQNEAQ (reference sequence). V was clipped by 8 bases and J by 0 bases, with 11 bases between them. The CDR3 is CASRPLISNQPQHF. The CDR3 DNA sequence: TGTGCCAGCCGCCCGCTTATTAGCAATCAGCCCCAGCATTTT. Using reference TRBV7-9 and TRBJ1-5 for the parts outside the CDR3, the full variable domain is DTGVSQNPRHKITKRGQNVTFRCDPISEHNRLYWYRQTLGQGPEFLTYFQNEAQLEKSRLLSDRFSAERPKGSFSTLEIQRTEQGDSAMYLCASRPLISNQPQHFGDGTRLSIL.

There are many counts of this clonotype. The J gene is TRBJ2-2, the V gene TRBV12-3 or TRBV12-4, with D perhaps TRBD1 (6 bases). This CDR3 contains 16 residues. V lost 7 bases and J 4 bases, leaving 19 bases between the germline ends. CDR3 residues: CASTLLRDTLTGELFF. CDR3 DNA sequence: TGTGCCAGCACCCTCCTTCGGGACACCCTCACCGGGGAGCTGTTTTTT.

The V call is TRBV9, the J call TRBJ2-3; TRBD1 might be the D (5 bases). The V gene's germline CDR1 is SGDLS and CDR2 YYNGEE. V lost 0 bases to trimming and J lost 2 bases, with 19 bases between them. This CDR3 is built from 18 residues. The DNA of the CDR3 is TGTGCCAGCAGCGTAGAGGGGTTGCGGCAGCAATTCACAGATACGCAGTATTTT. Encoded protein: CASSVEGLRQQFTDTQYF. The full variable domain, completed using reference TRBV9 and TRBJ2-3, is DSGVTQTPKHLITATGQRVTLRCSPRSGDLSVYWYQQSLDQGLQFLIQYYNGEERAKGNILERFSAQQFPDLHSELNLSSLELGDSALYFCASSVEGLRQQFTDTQYFGPGTRLTVL.

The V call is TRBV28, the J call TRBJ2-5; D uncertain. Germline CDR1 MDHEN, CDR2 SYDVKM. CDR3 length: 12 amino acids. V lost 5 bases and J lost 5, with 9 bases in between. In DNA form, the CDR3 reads TGTGCCAGCAGTGTCTACCGGGAGACCCAGTACTTC. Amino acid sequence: CASSVYRETQYF. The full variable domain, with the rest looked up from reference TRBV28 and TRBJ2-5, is DVKVTQSSRYLVKRTGEKVFLECVQDMDHENMFWYRQDPGLGLRLIYFSYDVKMKEKGDIPEGYSVSREKKERFSLILESASTNQTSMYLCASSVYRETQYFGPGTRLLVL.

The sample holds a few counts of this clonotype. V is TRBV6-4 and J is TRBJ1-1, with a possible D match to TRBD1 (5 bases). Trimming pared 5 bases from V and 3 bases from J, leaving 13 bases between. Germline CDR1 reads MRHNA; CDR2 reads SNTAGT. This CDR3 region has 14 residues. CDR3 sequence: CASSSVGGDTEAFF. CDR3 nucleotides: TGTGCCAGCAGTAGCGTTGGGGGGGACACTGAAGCTTTCTTT.

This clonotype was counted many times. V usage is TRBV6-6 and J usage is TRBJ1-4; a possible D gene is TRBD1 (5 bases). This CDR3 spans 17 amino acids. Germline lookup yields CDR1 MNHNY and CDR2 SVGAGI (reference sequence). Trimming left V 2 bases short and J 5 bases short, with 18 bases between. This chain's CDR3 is CASSYGRELRGNEKLFF. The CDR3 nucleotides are TGTGCCAGCAGTTACGGCAGGGAACTCCGAGGGAATGAAAAACTGTTTTTT.

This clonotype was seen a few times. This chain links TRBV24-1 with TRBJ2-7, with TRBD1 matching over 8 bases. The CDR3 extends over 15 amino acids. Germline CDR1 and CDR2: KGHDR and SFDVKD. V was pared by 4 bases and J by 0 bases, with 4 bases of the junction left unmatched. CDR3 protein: CATSEGQAYSYEQYF. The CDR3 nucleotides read TGTGCCACCAGTGAGGGACAGGCGTACTCCTACGAGCAGTACTTC.

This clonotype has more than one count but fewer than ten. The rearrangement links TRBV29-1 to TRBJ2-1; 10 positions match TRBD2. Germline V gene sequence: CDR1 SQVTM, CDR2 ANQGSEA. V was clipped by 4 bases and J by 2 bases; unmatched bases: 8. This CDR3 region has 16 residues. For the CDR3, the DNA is TGCAGCGTTGCGGAATATAGCGGGGGGACCTACAATGAGCAGTTCTTC. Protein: CSVAEYSGGTYNEQFF.

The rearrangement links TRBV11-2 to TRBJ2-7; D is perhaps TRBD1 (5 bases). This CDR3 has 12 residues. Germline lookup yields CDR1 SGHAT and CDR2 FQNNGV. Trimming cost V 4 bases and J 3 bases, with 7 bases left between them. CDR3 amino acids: CASSWQGYEQYF. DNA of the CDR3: TGTGCCAGCAGCTGGCAGGGCTACGAGCAGTACTTC.

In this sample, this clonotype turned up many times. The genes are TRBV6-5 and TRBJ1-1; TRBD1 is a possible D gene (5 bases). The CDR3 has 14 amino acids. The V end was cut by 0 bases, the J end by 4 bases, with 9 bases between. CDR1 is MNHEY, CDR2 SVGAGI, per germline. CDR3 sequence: CASSYSTTGTEAFF. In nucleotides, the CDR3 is TGTGCCAGCAGTTACTCCACCACAGGCACTGAAGCTTTCTTT.

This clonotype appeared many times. CDR3 amino acids: CASSPQGAYQPQHF. The CDR3 DNA follows: TGTGCCAGCAGCCCCCAGGGAGCTTATCAGCCCCAGCATTTT. This chain uses TRBV7-2 with TRBJ1-5; D might be TRBD1 (5 bases). Germline V CDR1 and CDR2: SGHTA, FQGNSA. The CDR3 has 14 amino acids. Trimming shortened V by 5 bases and J by 5 bases, and 13 bases separated the two germline ends.

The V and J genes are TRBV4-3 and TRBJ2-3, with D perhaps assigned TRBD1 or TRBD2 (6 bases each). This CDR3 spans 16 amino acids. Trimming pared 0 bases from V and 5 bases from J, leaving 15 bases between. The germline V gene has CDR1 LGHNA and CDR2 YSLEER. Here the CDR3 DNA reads TGCGCCAGCAGCCAAGATGATGGGGGGCTGATAGATACGCAGTATTTT. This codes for CASSQDDGGLIDTQYF.

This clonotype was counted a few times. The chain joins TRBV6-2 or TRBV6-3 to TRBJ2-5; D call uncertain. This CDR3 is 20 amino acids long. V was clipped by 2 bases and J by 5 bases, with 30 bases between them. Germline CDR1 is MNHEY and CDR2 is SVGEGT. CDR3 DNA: TGTGCCAGCAGTTACGACCGATTGTTGGCTAGTACGAATGACGCGGAGACCCAGTACTTC. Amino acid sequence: CASSYDRLLASTNDAETQYF.

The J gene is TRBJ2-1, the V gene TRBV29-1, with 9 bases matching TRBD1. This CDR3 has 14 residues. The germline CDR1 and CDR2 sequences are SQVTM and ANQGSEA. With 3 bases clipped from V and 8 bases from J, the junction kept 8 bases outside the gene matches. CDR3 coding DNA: TGCAGCGTTGAGAGGGACAGGGTAGGGCATGAGCAGTTCTTC. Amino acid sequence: CSVERDRVGHEQFF.

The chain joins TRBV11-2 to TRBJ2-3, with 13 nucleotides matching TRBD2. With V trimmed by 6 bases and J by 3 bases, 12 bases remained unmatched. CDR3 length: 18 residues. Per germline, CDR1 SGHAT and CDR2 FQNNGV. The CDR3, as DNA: TGTGCCAGCAGATCCAAACCCACTAGCGGGGGGGCGACAGATACGCAGTATTTT. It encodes CASRSKPTSGGATDTQYF.

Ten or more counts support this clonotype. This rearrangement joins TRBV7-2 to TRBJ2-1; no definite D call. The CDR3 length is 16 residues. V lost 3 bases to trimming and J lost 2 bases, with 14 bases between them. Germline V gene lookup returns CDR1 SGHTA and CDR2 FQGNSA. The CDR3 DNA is TGTGCCAGCAGCTTGTCCCCGAATGGGGCCTACAATGAGCAGTTCTTC. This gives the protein CASSLSPNGAYNEQFF.

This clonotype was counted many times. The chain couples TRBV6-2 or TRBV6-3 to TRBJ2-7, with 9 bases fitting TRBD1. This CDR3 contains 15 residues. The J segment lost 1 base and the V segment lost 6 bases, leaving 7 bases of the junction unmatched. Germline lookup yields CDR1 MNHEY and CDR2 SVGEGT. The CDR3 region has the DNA TGTGCCAGCAGAGATCGGGACAGGGCTTCCTACGAGCAGTACTTC. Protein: CASRDRDRASYEQYF.

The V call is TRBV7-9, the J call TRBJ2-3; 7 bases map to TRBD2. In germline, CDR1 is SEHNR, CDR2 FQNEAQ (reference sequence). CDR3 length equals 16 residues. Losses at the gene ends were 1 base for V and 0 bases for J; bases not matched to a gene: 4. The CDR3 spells CASSLVSGPSTDTQYF. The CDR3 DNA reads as TGTGCCAGCAGCTTAGTTAGCGGGCCGAGCACAGATACGCAGTATTTT.

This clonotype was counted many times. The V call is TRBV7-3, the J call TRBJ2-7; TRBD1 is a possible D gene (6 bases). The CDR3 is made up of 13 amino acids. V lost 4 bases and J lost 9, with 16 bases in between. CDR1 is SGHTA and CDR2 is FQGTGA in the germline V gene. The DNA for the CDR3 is TGTGCCAGCAGCTCTTTCGAAGGACAGTTGCAGTACGTC. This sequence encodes CASSSFEGQLQYV.

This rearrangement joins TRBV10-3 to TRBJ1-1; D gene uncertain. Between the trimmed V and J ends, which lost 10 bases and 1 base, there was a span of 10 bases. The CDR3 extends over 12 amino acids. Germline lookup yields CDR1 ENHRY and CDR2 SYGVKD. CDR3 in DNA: TGTGCCAGCCGCTATGAGAACACTGAAGCTTTCTTT. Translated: CASRYENTEAFF.

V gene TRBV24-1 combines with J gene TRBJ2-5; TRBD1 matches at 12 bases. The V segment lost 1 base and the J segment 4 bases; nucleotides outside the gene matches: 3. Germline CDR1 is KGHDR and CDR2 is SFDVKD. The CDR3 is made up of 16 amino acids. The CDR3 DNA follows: TGTGCCACCAGTGATTTCGGGACAGGGGGCAGAGAGACCCAGTACTTC. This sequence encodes CATSDFGTGGRETQYF.